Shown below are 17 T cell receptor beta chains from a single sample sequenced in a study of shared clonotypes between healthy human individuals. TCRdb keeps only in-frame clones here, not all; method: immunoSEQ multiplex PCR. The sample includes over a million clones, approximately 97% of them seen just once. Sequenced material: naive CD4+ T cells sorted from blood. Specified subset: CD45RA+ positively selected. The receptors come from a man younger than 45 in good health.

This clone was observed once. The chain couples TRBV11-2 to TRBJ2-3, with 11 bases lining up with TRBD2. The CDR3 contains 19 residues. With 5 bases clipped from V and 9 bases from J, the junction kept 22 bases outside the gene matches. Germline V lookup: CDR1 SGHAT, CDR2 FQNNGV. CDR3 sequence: CASSSRVRVLAGGGGTQYF. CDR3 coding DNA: TGTGCCAGCAGCAGCCGCGTTCGCGTTCTAGCGGGAGGTGGAGGGACGCAGTATTTT.

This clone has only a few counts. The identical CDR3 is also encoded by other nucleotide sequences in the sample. For the CDR3, the DNA is TGTGCCAGCTCACCAAATTCCAATCAGCCCCAGCATTTT. Amino acids: CASSPNSNQPQHF. The rearrangement uses TRBV18 and TRBJ1-5; D not resolved. In germline, CDR1 is KGHSH, CDR2 LQKENI. The CDR3 is made up of 13 amino acids. Trimming took off 2 bases at V and 3 bases at J, with 5 bases between the two ends.

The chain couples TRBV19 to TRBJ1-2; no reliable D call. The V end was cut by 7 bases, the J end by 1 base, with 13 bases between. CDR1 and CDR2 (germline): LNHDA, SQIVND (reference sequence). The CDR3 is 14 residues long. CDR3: CASTLSGSNYGYTF. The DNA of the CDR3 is TGTGCCAGTACGTTATCGGGGAGTAACTATGGCTACACCTTC.

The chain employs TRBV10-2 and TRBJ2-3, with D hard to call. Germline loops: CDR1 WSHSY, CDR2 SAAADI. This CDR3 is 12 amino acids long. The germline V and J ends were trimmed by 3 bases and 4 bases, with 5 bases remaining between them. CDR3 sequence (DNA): TGCGCCAGCAGTGACGAGGCAGATACGCAGTATTTT. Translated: CASSDEADTQYF.

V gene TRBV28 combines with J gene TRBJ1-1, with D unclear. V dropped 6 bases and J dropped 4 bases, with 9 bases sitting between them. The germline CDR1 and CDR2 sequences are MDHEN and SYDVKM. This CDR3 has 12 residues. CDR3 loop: CASSATSTEAFF. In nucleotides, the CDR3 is TGTGCCAGCAGCGCGACCTCCACTGAAGCTTTCTTT.

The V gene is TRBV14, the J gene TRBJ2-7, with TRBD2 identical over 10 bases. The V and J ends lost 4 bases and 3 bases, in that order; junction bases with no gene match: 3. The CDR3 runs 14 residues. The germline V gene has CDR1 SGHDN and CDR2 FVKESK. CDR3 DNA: TGTGCCAGCAGCCGAGCGGGAGGGTTCTACGAGCAGTACTTC. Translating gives CASSRAGGFYEQYF.

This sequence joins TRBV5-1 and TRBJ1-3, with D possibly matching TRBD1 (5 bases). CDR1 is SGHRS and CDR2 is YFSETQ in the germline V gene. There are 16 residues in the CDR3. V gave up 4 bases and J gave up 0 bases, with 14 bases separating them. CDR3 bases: TGCGCCAGCAGCCTGACAGCGCCGGGCTCTGGAAACACCATATATTTT. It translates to CASSLTAPGSGNTIYF.

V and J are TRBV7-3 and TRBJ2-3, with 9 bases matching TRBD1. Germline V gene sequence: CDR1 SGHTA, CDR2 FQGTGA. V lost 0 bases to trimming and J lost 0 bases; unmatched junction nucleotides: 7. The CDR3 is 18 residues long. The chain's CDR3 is CASSLTHTGQGSTDTQYF. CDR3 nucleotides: TGTGCCAGCAGCTTAACTCACACGGGACAGGGAAGCACAGATACGCAGTATTTT.

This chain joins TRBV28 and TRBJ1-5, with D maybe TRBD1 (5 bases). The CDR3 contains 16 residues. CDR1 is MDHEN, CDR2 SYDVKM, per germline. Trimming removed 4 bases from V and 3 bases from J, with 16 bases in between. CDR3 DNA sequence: TGTGCCAGCAGTTACCTTGACAGATCGTCCAATCAGCCCCAGCATTTT. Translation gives CASSYLDRSSNQPQHF.

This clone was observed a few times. CDR3 coding DNA: TGTGCCAGCAGCGTGACGACAGGGGAGGTCGGCACTGAAGCTTTCTTT. It encodes CASSVTTGEVGTEAFF. This chain joins TRBV9 and TRBJ1-1; 8 bases match TRBD1. Germline V CDR1 and CDR2: SGDLS, YYNGEE. This CDR3 has 16 amino acids. The V gene end was trimmed by 2 bases and the J gene end by 4 bases; junction bases not matched to a gene: 10.

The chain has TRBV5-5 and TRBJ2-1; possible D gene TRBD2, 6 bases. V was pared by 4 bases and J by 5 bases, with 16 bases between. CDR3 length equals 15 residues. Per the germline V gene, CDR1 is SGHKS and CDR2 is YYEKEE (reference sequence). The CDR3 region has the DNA TGTGCCAGCAGCGGGTGGCGGGATGCGAACAATGAGCAGTTCTTC. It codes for CASSGWRDANNEQFF.

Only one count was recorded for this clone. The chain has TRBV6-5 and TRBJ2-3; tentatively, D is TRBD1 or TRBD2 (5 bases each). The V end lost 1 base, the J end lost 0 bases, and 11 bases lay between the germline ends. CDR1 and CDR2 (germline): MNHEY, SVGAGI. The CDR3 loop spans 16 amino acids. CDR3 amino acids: CASSYFGAASTDTQYF. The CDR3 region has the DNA TGTGCCAGCAGTTACTTCGGGGCGGCAAGCACAGATACGCAGTATTTT.

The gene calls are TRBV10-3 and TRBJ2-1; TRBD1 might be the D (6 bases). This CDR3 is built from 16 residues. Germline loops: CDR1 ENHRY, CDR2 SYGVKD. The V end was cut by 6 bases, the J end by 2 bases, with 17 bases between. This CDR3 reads CAIREPGTPPYNEQFF. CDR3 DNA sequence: TGTGCCATCAGAGAGCCCGGGACACCACCCTACAATGAGCAGTTCTTC.

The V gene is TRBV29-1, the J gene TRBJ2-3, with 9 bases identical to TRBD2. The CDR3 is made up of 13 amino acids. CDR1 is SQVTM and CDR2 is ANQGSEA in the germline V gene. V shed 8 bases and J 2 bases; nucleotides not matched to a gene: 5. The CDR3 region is CSPLAGSTDTQYF. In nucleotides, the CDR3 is TGCAGCCCGCTAGCGGGATCCACAGATACGCAGTATTTT.

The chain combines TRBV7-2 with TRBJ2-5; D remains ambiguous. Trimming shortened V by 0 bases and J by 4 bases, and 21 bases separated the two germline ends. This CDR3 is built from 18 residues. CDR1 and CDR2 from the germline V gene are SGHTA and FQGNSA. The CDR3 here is CASSLAVLPAVQVETQYF. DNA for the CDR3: TGTGCCAGCAGCTTAGCGGTCCTTCCTGCGGTACAAGTAGAGACCCAGTACTTC.

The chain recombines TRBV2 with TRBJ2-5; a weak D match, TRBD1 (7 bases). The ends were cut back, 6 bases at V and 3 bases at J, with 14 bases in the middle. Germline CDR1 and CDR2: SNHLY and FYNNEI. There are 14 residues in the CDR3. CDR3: CASSPGGTKETQYF. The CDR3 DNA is TGTGCCAGCAGCCCAGGGGGGACGAAAGAGACCCAGTACTTC.

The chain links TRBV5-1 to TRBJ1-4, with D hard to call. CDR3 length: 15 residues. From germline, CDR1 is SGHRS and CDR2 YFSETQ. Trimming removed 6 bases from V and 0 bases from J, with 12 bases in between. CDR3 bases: TGCGCCAGCACCTCTATGCCTGCAACTAATGAAAAACTGTTTTTT. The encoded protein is CASTSMPATNEKLFF.